Each of the 22 T cell receptor beta chains below was sequenced from the same sample in a study of T-cell memory formation after mild COVID-19. TCRdb independently ran MiXCR on the 5' RACE reads; one entry per CDR3 protein. Here the sample spans roughly 52,000 distinct CDR3 sequences, about 7.3% being singletons. What was sequenced was PBMCs or a T cell subset sorted from them (not recorded which). These receptor sequences come from a man aged 18 to 35 who had mild COVID-19 (a few samples of this study predate the infection). Cell type and time point are not known.

This clonotype is classed as medium-sized. CDR3 nucleotides: TGCGCCAGCAGCGGGACAGCGCAAGAGACCCAGTACTTC. It codes for CASSGTAQETQYF. The rearrangement joins TRBV5-1 to TRBJ2-5; TRBD1 matches at 7 bases. V shed 4 bases, J shed 2 bases, and the junction held 2 bases outside the gene matches. The CDR3 is 13 residues long. The germline V gene encodes CDR1 SGHRS and CDR2 YFSETQ.

This clonotype was found a few times. This rearrangement joins TRBV3-1 to TRBJ1-1; a possible D gene is TRBD1 (6 bases). CDR3 length: 16 amino acids. Trimming took 2 bases from V and 5 from J, leaving 18 bases between them. Germline-derived CDR1 and CDR2 are LGHDT and YNNKEL (reference sequence). CDR3 amino acids: CASSQRGVVVDTEAFF. CDR3 in DNA: TGTGCCAGCAGCCAAAGGGGGGTCGTAGTGGATACTGAAGCTTTCTTT.

This clonotype was picked up many times. V and J are TRBV20-1 and TRBJ1-6; TRBD1 might be the D (6 bases). Trimming pared 0 bases from V and 10 bases from J, leaving 16 bases between. CDR3 length: 15 residues. CDR1 is DFQATT and CDR2 is SNEGSKA in the germline V gene (reference sequence). The CDR3 loop reads CSARDLGRGGSPLHF. CDR3 DNA sequence: TGCAGTGCTAGAGATCTGGGCAGGGGTGGATCACCCCTCCACTTT.

Ten or more counts support this clonotype. J is TRBJ2-1 and V is TRBV7-2; 7 bases agree with TRBD1. The CDR3 has 14 amino acids. Germline lookup yields CDR1 SGHTA and CDR2 FQGNSA. The junction had 5 bases not matched to a gene; V was cut back by 2 bases and J by 7 bases. The CDR3 bases are TGTGCCAGCAGCTTATTTTACAGGGGAAATGAGCAGTTCTTC. It translates to CASSLFYRGNEQFF.

The chain joins TRBV7-2 to TRBJ2-7; perhaps TRBD2 as D (6 bases). V lost 5 bases and J 9 bases, leaving 11 bases between the germline ends. The CDR3 spans 11 residues. CDR1 and CDR2 from the germline V gene are SGHTA and FQGNSA. CDR3 nucleotides: TGTGCCAGCAGCGGAGGGGACCGGCAGTACTTC. Translated: CASSGGDRQYF. The variable domain in full, with the rest retrieved from reference TRBV7-2 and TRBJ2-7, is GAGVSQSPSNKVTEKGKDVELRCDPISGHTALYWYRQSLGQGLEFLIYFQGNSAPDKSGLPSDRFSAERTGGSVSTLTIQRTQQEDSAVYLCASSGGDRQYFGPGTRLTVT.

This chain links TRBV29-1 with TRBJ1-2; 10 nucleotides agree with TRBD1. The CDR3 totals 13 residues. J gave up 4 bases and V 6 bases, and 5 bases lay outside the gene matches. Germline CDR1 SQVTM, CDR2 ANQGSEA. In nucleotides, the CDR3 is TGCAGCGTAGCCTGGACAGGGGGCTATGGCTACACCTTC. This sequence encodes CSVAWTGGYGYTF.

The rearrangement uses TRBV9 and TRBJ2-5; D possibly corresponds to TRBD2 (7 bases). CDR3 size: 16 residues. Germline CDR1 reads SGDLS; CDR2 reads YYNGEE. Trimming removed 4 bases at V and 5 bases at J, with 21 bases between. CDR3 in amino acids: CASSPDGGARPETQYF. In nucleotides, the CDR3 is TGTGCCAGCAGCCCCGATGGGGGGGCTAGACCGGAGACCCAGTACTTC.

This clonotype was detected many times. CDR3 DNA sequence: TGTGCCAGCAGCCGGAGGAGGAGCGGGGGCCTATCGGGTACGCAGTATTTT. The encoded protein is CASSRRRSGGLSGTQYF. The chain is built from TRBV6-2 or TRBV6-3 and TRBJ2-3; 8 positions agree with TRBD2. CDR1 and CDR2 from the germline V gene are MNHEY and SVGEGT. Losses at the gene ends were 6 bases for V and 8 bases for J; bases not matched to a gene: 19. CDR3 length: 17 residues.

This clonotype turned up a few times. The chain recombines TRBV5-1 with TRBJ1-5; D is possibly TRBD1 (6 bases). Germline V gene data show CDR1 as SGHRS and CDR2 as YFSETQ. This CDR3 spans 14 amino acids. V was cut by 4 bases and J by 1 base, with 9 bases left in between. Written as DNA, the CDR3 is TGCGCCAGCAGCCCTGGGACAAGCAATCAGCCCCAGCATTTT. The encoded protein is CASSPGTSNQPQHF.

This clonotype occurred many times. At one end, the junction sequence differs from germline, possibly due to a read error. This chain joins TRBV5-1 and TRBJ2-2; D not certain. The CDR3 loop spans 15 amino acids. The V gene's germline CDR1 is SGHRS and CDR2 YFSETQ. The CDR3 is CASNLELANTGELFF. The CDR3 DNA reads as TGCGCCAGCAACTTGGAACTCGCGAACACCGGGGAGCTGTTTTTT.

CDR3 amino acids: CASSSGVAKNIQYF. The CDR3 DNA follows: TGTGCCAGCAGCTCAGGGGTAGCCAAAAACATTCAGTACTTC. This chain uses TRBV7-2 with TRBJ2-4; tentative D call: TRBD1 (6 bases). This CDR3 is built from 14 residues. From germline, CDR1 is SGHTA and CDR2 FQGNSA. The ends were cut back, 4 bases at V and 0 bases at J, with 7 bases in the middle.

V is TRBV10-2 and J is TRBJ2-7; TRBD2 matches 11 bases. The CDR3 totals 13 residues. From germline, CDR1 is WSHSY and CDR2 SAAADI. The chain's CDR3 is CASGGLAGYEKYV. CDR3 coding DNA: TGCGCCAGCGGAGGACTAGCGGGCTACGAGAAGTACGTC.

This clonotype occurred many times. The chain carries TRBV12-3 or TRBV12-4 and TRBJ2-7, with a tentative D call TRBD1 (5 bases). V dropped 2 bases and J dropped 3 bases, with 5 bases sitting between them. CDR3 size: 12 residues. The CDR3 sequence: CASSLQGYEQYF. As DNA, the CDR3 is TGTGCCAGCAGTTTACAGGGCTACGAGCAGTACTTC.

This clonotype was detected ten times or more. The genes are TRBV7-2 and TRBJ2-5; D could derive from TRBD1 or TRBD2 (5 bases each). The CDR3 is made up of 14 amino acids. The germline CDR1 and CDR2 sequences are SGHTA and FQGNSA. With 3 bases removed from V and 1 base from J, the gap between germline ends came to 9 bases. Here the CDR3 DNA reads TGTGCCAGCAGCTTCCACGGGACCCAAGAGACCCAGTACTTC. This sequence encodes CASSFHGTQETQYF.

The chain has TRBV20-1 and TRBJ2-1; D gene ambiguous. Germline V gene data show CDR1 as DFQATT and CDR2 as SNEGSKA (reference sequence). V lost 0 bases to trimming and J lost 0 bases, with 15 bases between them. This CDR3 spans 17 amino acids. The CDR3 DNA reads as TGCAGTGCTAGAGATCCCCCCCGGCGAAGCTCCTACAATGAGCAGTTCTTC. Translated: CSARDPPRRSSYNEQFF.

This clonotype was recorded a few times. The chain has TRBV20-1 and TRBJ2-1; TRBD2 matches at 14 bases. The CDR3 is made up of 16 amino acids. Germline V lookup: CDR1 DFQATT, CDR2 SNEGSKA (reference sequence). The J segment lost 4 bases and the V segment lost 6 bases, leaving 8 bases of the junction unmatched. The CDR3 reads CSAQGLAGGLYNEQFF. The CDR3 DNA follows: TGCAGTGCCCAAGGACTAGCGGGGGGTTTATACAATGAGCAGTTCTTC.

The rearrangement uses TRBV6-6 and TRBJ1-5; D may be TRBD1 (6 bases). In germline, CDR1 is MNHNY, CDR2 SVGAGI (reference sequence). This CDR3 contains 16 residues. V was clipped by 4 bases and J by 7 bases, with 20 bases between them. CDR3 sequence reads: CASSSSLGGFRQPQHF. The CDR3 coding sequence is TGTGCCAGCAGTTCTTCATTAGGGGGGTTCAGGCAGCCCCAGCATTTT.

The chain joins TRBV29-1 to TRBJ2-5; 8 bases line up with TRBD2. Germline V lookup: CDR1 SQVTM, CDR2 ANQGSEA. With V trimmed by 6 bases and J by 4 bases, 16 bases remained unmatched. The CDR3 loop spans 16 amino acids. CDR3 in amino acids: CSVAGGGLLTGETQYF. As DNA, the CDR3 is TGCAGCGTCGCGGGGGGCGGGCTCCTAACGGGAGAGACCCAGTACTTC.

This clonotype was recorded a few times. J is TRBJ2-2 and V is TRBV6-5; TRBD2 might be the D (6 bases). V was trimmed by 8 bases and J by 1 base, leaving 11 bases between them. The CDR3 is 14 amino acids. CDR1 is MNHEY and CDR2 is SVGAGI in the germline V gene. The CDR3 nucleotides read TGTGCCAGCTCGTGGGAGGTGAACACCGGGGAGCTGTTTTTT. Amino acid sequence: CASSWEVNTGELFF.

This clonotype showed up many times. The chain joins TRBV7-2 to TRBJ2-3, with 9 bases identical to TRBD2. The CDR3 extends over 15 amino acids. Germline V gene data show CDR1 as SGHTA and CDR2 as FQGNSA. The ends lost 5 bases at V and 0 bases at J; junction bases unmatched: 3. The CDR3 loop is CASSRGGASTDTQYF. CDR3 sequence (DNA): TGTGCCAGCAGCCGCGGGGGGGCCAGCACAGATACGCAGTATTTT.

This clonotype turned up a few times. The V call is TRBV6-2 or TRBV6-3, the J call TRBJ1-6; unclear D gene. This CDR3 is built from 15 residues. The V and J ends lost 4 bases and 5 bases respectively, with 12 bases between them. CDR1 and CDR2 (germline): MNHEY, SVGEGT. The CDR3 loop is CASSWTRPDNSPLHF. CDR3 bases: TGTGCCAGCAGTTGGACGCGCCCAGATAATTCACCCCTCCACTTT.

In its sample, this clonotype was seen many times. The chain employs TRBV19 and TRBJ2-1, with unresolved D. Trimming removed 3 bases at V and 5 bases at J, with 11 bases between. The CDR3 consists of 14 residues. Germline lookup yields CDR1 LNHDA and CDR2 SQIVND (reference sequence). The CDR3 is CASSIPWVHNEQFF. The DNA of the CDR3 is TGTGCCAGTAGTATCCCCTGGGTCCACAATGAGCAGTTCTTC. The variable domain in full, with the rest retrieved from reference TRBV19 and TRBJ2-1, is DGGITQSPKYLFRKEGQNVTLSCEQNLNHDAMYWYRQDPGQGLRLIYYSQIVNDFQKGDIAEGYSVSREKKESFPLTVTSAQKNPTAFYLCASSIPWVHNEQFFGPGTRLTVL.